The 32 T cell receptor beta chains below were found in one sample sequenced in a study of shared clonotypes between healthy human individuals. TCRdb's table, derived via immunoSEQ multiplex PCR, lists solely in-frame clones and lacks some. The table has almost 700,000 clones, roughly nine tenths seen once. Naive CD8 cells, CD45RO-negative and positively selected for CCR7, excluded terminally differentiated effector memory CD45RA+ cells. Sequencing input: naive CD8+ T cells sorted from blood. The receptors were sampled from a man in his thirties or forties in good health.

The J gene is TRBJ2-1, the V gene TRBV27, with 11 bases that match TRBD2. The ends lost 5 bases at V and 1 base at J; junction bases unmatched: 10. The CDR3 is 18 residues long. The germline V gene encodes CDR1 MNHEY and CDR2 SMNVEV (reference sequence). CDR3 residues: CASSPIGTSGPSYNEQFF. CDR3 nucleotides: TGTGCCAGCAGTCCTATTGGGACTAGCGGTCCGTCCTACAATGAGCAGTTCTTC.

V and J are TRBV7-9 and TRBJ2-1, with D maybe TRBD2 (6 bases). This CDR3 region has 16 residues. Trimming left V 0 bases short and J 7 bases short, with 16 bases between. CDR1 is SEHNR and CDR2 is FQNEAQ in the germline V gene (reference sequence). CDR3 loop: CASSLAVVGRGNEQFF. CDR3 nucleotides: TGTGCCAGCAGCTTAGCGGTCGTCGGGAGAGGGAATGAGCAGTTCTTC.

This clone was seen once. The chain links TRBV7-9 to TRBJ2-7; unclear D gene. The V end was cut by 6 bases, the J end by 3 bases, with 9 bases between. The CDR3 has 12 residues. The germline V gene encodes CDR1 SEHNR and CDR2 FQNEAQ (reference sequence). Written as DNA, the CDR3 is TGTGCCAGCAGTAATACTGACTACGAGCAGTACTTC. The encoded protein is CASSNTDYEQYF.

This sequence joins TRBV9 and TRBJ2-3, with 10 bases fitting TRBD2. The V gene's germline CDR1 is SGDLS and CDR2 YYNGEE. The junction had 9 bases not matched to a gene; V was cut back by 6 bases and J by 2 bases. The CDR3 contains 16 residues. As DNA, the CDR3 is TGTGCCAGCAACTACGATGGACTAGCGGTCACAGATACGCAGTATTTT. Residues: CASNYDGLAVTDTQYF.

The chain couples TRBV11-2 to TRBJ2-7; 9 bases fit TRBD1. The CDR3 spans 14 residues. The V gene's germline CDR1 is SGHAT and CDR2 FQNNGV. V was pared by 3 bases and J by 1 base, with 1 base of the junction left unmatched. This CDR3 reads CASSFGQGSYEQYF. As DNA, the CDR3 is TGTGCCAGCAGCTTCGGACAGGGGTCCTACGAGCAGTACTTC.

The V gene is TRBV6-1, the J gene TRBJ1-2, with D possibly being TRBD1 (5 bases). CDR3 length equals 12 residues. Germline loops: CDR1 MNHNS, CDR2 SASEGT. Deletions cut 6 bases from V and 9 bases from J, with 14 bases between. The CDR3 nucleotides are TGTGCCAGCAGCTCCAGAGGGGCGAGCTACACCTTC. Amino acids: CASSSRGASYTF.

The chain combines TRBV28 with TRBJ2-5; TRBD1 might be the D (5 bases). The V end lost 6 bases, the J end lost 0 bases, and 17 bases lay between the germline ends. The CDR3 is 16 residues long. In germline, CDR1 is MDHEN, CDR2 SYDVKM. In DNA, the CDR3 is TGTGCCAGCAGCCCTGGACAAGACTTGTACCAAGAGACCCAGTACTTC. Its protein is CASSPGQDLYQETQYF.

The V call is TRBV2, the J call TRBJ2-7; tentatively, D is TRBD2 (6 bases). Germline V gene data show CDR1 as SNHLY and CDR2 as FYNNEI. The V gene lost 11 bases and the J gene lost 2 bases, with 13 bases spanning the gap. The CDR3 runs 12 residues. CDR3: CAGLTGAYEQYF. The DNA for the CDR3 is TGTGCCGGACTGACGGGGGCCTACGAGCAGTACTTC.

The rearrangement uses TRBV9 and TRBJ2-3; TRBD2 aligns across 12 bases. Germline CDR1 SGDLS, CDR2 YYNGEE. The V and J ends lost 0 bases and 2 bases, in that order; junction bases with no gene match: 7. This CDR3 is 18 amino acids long. CDR3 DNA: TGTGCCAGCAGCGTAGAACCACTAGCGGGAGGATTCACAGATACGCAGTATTTT. As protein: CASSVEPLAGGFTDTQYF. Full variable domain (remainder filled in from reference TRBV9 and TRBJ2-3): DSGVTQTPKHLITATGQRVTLRCSPRSGDLSVYWYQQSLDQGLQFLIQYYNGEERAKGNILERFSAQQFPDLHSELNLSSLELGDSALYFCASSVEPLAGGFTDTQYFGPGTRLTVL.

The rearrangement links TRBV7-2 to TRBJ1-1; no definite D call. Germline assignment: CDR1 SGHTA and CDR2 FQGNSA. This CDR3 has 17 amino acids. Trimming removed 1 base from V and 1 base from J, with 16 bases in between. The CDR3 loop reads CASSLDYGGRENTEAFF. DNA of the CDR3: TGTGCCAGCAGCTTAGATTACGGTGGCAGAGAGAACACTGAAGCTTTCTTT. Supplemented by reference TRBV7-2 and TRBJ1-1, the full variable domain reads GAGVSQSPSNKVTEKGKDVELRCDPISGHTALYWYRQSLGQGLEFLIYFQGNSAPDKSGLPSDRFSAERTGGSVSTLTIQRTQQEDSAVYLCASSLDYGGRENTEAFFGQGTRLTVV.

CDR3 in DNA: TGTGCCAGCAGCACAAAGACAGGTGTGGCAGATACGCAGTATTTT. Amino acid sequence: CASSTKTGVADTQYF. The V and J genes are TRBV13 and TRBJ2-3, with D tentatively TRBD1 (6 bases). This CDR3 has 15 residues. Germline loops: CDR1 PRHDT, CDR2 FYEKMQ (reference sequence). V was shortened by 5 bases and J by 4 bases, with 16 bases between the two germline ends. Supplemented by reference TRBV13 and TRBJ2-3, the full variable domain reads AAGVIQSPRHLIKEKRETATLKCYPIPRHDTVYWYQQGPGQDPQFLISFYEKMQSDKGSIPDRFSAQQFSDYHSELNMSSLELGDSALYFCASSTKTGVADTQYFGPGTRLTVL.

The chain couples TRBV30 to TRBJ2-1; 7 nucleotides line up with TRBD2. The V and J ends lost 5 bases and 4 bases, in that order; junction bases with no gene match: 5. The CDR3 runs to 13 residues. Germline loops: CDR1 GTSNPN, CDR2 SVGIG (reference sequence). The CDR3: CAWGGETYNEQFF. CDR3 in DNA: TGTGCCTGGGGGGGGGAAACTTACAATGAGCAGTTCTTC.

This CDR3 is CASSLGEPGEGAYEQYF. The CDR3 nucleotides are TGTGCCAGCAGCTTAGGAGAACCGGGAGAAGGGGCCTACGAGCAGTACTTC. The chain couples TRBV7-2 to TRBJ2-7, with D possibly matching TRBD2 (6 bases). The CDR3 is 17 amino acids. Per the germline V gene, CDR1 is SGHTA and CDR2 is FQGNSA. Trimming stripped 1 base from V and 2 bases from J, with 18 bases between.

The rearrangement joins TRBV7-9 to TRBJ2-7; TRBD2 might be the D (7 bases). The CDR3 loop spans 16 amino acids. Trimming cost V 3 bases and J 5 bases, with 20 bases left between them. Germline values: CDR1 SEHNR, CDR2 FQNEAQ (reference sequence). CDR3 sequence: CASSFGGGGSPHEQYF. The DNA of the CDR3 is TGTGCCAGCAGCTTTGGGGGGGGCGGGAGCCCTCACGAGCAGTACTTC.

This sequence joins TRBV12-5 and TRBJ2-5, with 14 bases that match TRBD2. This CDR3 spans 21 amino acids. Germline assignment: CDR1 LGHNT and CDR2 FRNRAP. V dropped 9 bases and J dropped 2; count of bases not matched to a gene: 23. The CDR3 nucleotides read TGTGCTAGCCTCGTATGGACAGAGCTTACGACTAGCGGGAGGGGTCAAGAGACCCAGTACTTC. As protein: CASLVWTELTTSGRGQETQYF.

V gene TRBV29-1 combines with J gene TRBJ2-1, with TRBD2 matching over 8 bases. Trimming cost V 3 bases and J 3 bases; bases outside gene matches: 10. CDR1 and CDR2 (germline): SQVTM, ANQGSEA. CDR3 size: 16 residues. The CDR3 nucleotides are TGCAGCGTTGAGGGGAGCGGGAGTTTCCTCTACAATGAGCAGTTCTTC. This sequence encodes CSVEGSGSFLYNEQFF.

The rearrangement links TRBV28 to TRBJ2-7; 10 nucleotides align to TRBD2. This CDR3 has 15 amino acids. In germline, CDR1 is MDHEN, CDR2 SYDVKM. The trim removed 7 bases at V and 4 bases at J, leaving 10 bases unmatched. CDR3 region: CASNLALAGAYEQYF. The CDR3 nucleotides are TGTGCCAGCAACCTCGCCCTAGCGGGAGCTTACGAGCAGTACTTC.

This chain uses TRBV13 with TRBJ2-1, with 8 bases matching TRBD2. V was pared by 8 bases and J by 14 bases, with 11 bases of the junction left unmatched. The CDR3 spans 12 residues. In germline, CDR1 is PRHDT, CDR2 FYEKMQ (reference sequence). The CDR3 sequence is CASGGFSGIKFF. CDR3 DNA sequence: TGTGCCAGCGGGGGTTTTAGCGGGATAAAGTTCTTC.

The rearrangement links TRBV4-3 to TRBJ1-5, with 9 bases aligning to TRBD1. The V gene end was trimmed by 2 bases and the J gene end by 4 bases; junction bases not matched to a gene: 6. The CDR3 totals 16 residues. CDR1 and CDR2 (germline): LGHNA, YSLEER. CDR3 residues: CASSQSLGQGNQPQHF. Here the CDR3 DNA reads TGCGCCAGCAGCCAATCTCTAGGACAGGGGAATCAGCCCCAGCATTTT.

The chain recombines TRBV6-5 with TRBJ2-7; 8 bases match TRBD1. The CDR3 has 12 amino acids. CDR1 and CDR2 from the germline V gene are MNHEY and SVGAGI. V gave up 5 bases and J gave up 4 bases; unmatched junction bases: 1. The CDR3 loop is CASSGQGYEQYF. In DNA, the CDR3 is TGTGCCAGCAGTGGACAGGGTTACGAGCAGTACTTC.

V usage is TRBV19 and J usage is TRBJ2-7; D is unresolved. The V and J ends lost 3 bases and 4 bases respectively, with 10 bases between them. The germline gives CDR1 LNHDA, CDR2 SQIVND (reference sequence). The CDR3 runs 13 residues. The CDR3 DNA follows: TGTGCCAGTAGTATGGCCACCGCGTACGAGCAGTACTTC. Translating gives CASSMATAYEQYF.

This chain connects TRBV7-9 to TRBJ2-7; the match to TRBD1 covers 9 bases. V trimming: 5 bases; J trimming: 2 bases; junction bases outside the gene matches: 4. Looked up from germline, CDR1 is SEHNR and CDR2 is FQNEAQ (reference sequence). The CDR3 has 14 amino acids. CDR3 sequence reads: CASSGTGPPYEQYF. The CDR3 DNA is TGTGCCAGCAGCGGGACAGGGCCTCCCTACGAGCAGTACTTC.

V is TRBV25-1 and J is TRBJ2-1; D is perhaps TRBD1 or TRBD2 (5 bases each). Trimming removed 2 bases at V and 8 bases at J, with 10 bases between. From germline, CDR1 is MGHDK and CDR2 SYGVNS. This CDR3 contains 13 residues. The CDR3 protein is CASSEEGPDEQFF. CDR3 nucleotides: TGTGCCAGCAGTGAAGAGGGACCCGATGAGCAGTTCTTC. Combining the CDR3 with reference TRBV25-1 and TRBJ2-1 gives the whole variable domain EADIYQTPRYLVIGTGKKITLECSQTMGHDKMYWYQQDPGMELHLIHYSYGVNSTEKGDLSSESTVSRIRTEHFPLTLESARPSHTSQYLCASSEEGPDEQFFGPGTRLTVL.

The chain has TRBV10-2 and TRBJ2-7; 7 positions match TRBD1. CDR1 is WSHSY, CDR2 SAAADI, per germline. V lost 6 bases to trimming and J lost 6 bases; unmatched junction nucleotides: 11. This CDR3 region has 14 residues. Written as DNA, the CDR3 is TGCGCCAGCAGCCAGGACAGGAGGCAAGGCGAGCAGTACTTC. This sequence encodes CASSQDRRQGEQYF.

V usage is TRBV28 and J usage is TRBJ2-2; the D gene is possibly TRBD1 (5 bases). Per the germline V gene, CDR1 is MDHEN and CDR2 is SYDVKM. V shed 7 bases and J shed 4 bases, with 10 bases lying between them. The CDR3 sequence is 13 residues long. The CDR3 DNA reads TGTGCCAGCATGGGGCCGATCACCGGGGAGCTGTTTTTT. This translates into CASMGPITGELFF.

This clone was seen a single time. The V and J genes are TRBV7-8 and TRBJ1-2; maybe TRBD1 (6 bases). Between the trimmed V and J ends, which lost 1 base and 4 bases, there was a span of 13 bases. Per the germline V gene, CDR1 is SGHVS and CDR2 is FQNEAQ. The CDR3 runs to 15 residues. CDR3 sequence reads: CASSLGYRDAYGYTF. DNA of the CDR3: TGTGCCAGCAGCTTAGGCTACAGGGACGCCTATGGCTACACCTTC.

The genes are TRBV7-8 and TRBJ1-5; D possibly corresponds to TRBD1 (5 bases). Trimming took off 1 base at V and 9 bases at J, with 16 bases between the two ends. CDR3 length equals 15 residues. The germline V gene encodes CDR1 SGHVS and CDR2 FQNEAQ. The CDR3 DNA reads as TGTGCCAGCAGCTTAGAAGGGACCCCCTCGGTGCCCCAGCATTTT. This translates into CASSLEGTPSVPQHF. The whole variable domain, filled in from reference TRBV7-8 and TRBJ1-5, reads GAGVSQSPRYKVAKRGQDVALRCDPISGHVSLFWYQQALGQGPEFLTYFQNEAQLDKSGLPSDRFFAERPEGSVSTLKIQRTQQEDSAVYLCASSLEGTPSVPQHFGDGTRLSIL.

The chain carries TRBV7-3 and TRBJ2-1; 14 bases line up with TRBD2. Trimming took 5 bases from V and 1 from J; bases not matched to a gene: 4. Germline lookup yields CDR1 SGHTA and CDR2 FQGTGA. The CDR3 has 17 amino acids. The CDR3 nucleotides are TGTGCCAGCAGCCAAGGGACTAGCGGGAGTTCCTACAATGAGCAGTTCTTC. Protein sequence: CASSQGTSGSSYNEQFF.

This clone has only a few counts. Distinct nucleotide sequences in the sample also encode this CDR3. CDR3 in amino acids: CASSLGSNQPQHF. CDR3 DNA sequence: TGTGCCAGCAGCTTGGGTAGCAATCAGCCCCAGCATTTT. The gene calls are TRBV5-6 and TRBJ1-5; no definite D call. Germline CDR1 reads SGHDT; CDR2 reads YYEEEE. Trimming pared 0 bases from V and 0 bases from J, leaving 1 base between. The CDR3 has 13 amino acids. The variable domain in full, completed from reference TRBV5-6 and TRBJ1-5, reads DAGVTQSPTHLIKTRGQQVTLRCSPKSGHDTVSWYQQALGQGPQFIFQYYEEEERQRGNFPDRFSGHQFPNYSSELNVNALLLGDSALYLCASSLGSNQPQHFGDGTRLSIL.

The chain couples TRBV5-1 to TRBJ2-7, with TRBD1 matching 8 bases. CDR3 length: 15 residues. V shed 0 bases, J shed 3 bases, and the junction held 5 bases outside the gene matches. Germline V gene lookup returns CDR1 SGHRS and CDR2 YFSETQ. CDR3: CASSLGGTGFYEQYF. CDR3 DNA sequence: TGCGCCAGCAGCTTGGGGGGGACAGGCTTCTACGAGCAGTACTTC.

The chain joins TRBV7-6 to TRBJ2-3; D gene ambiguous. The germline V gene has CDR1 SGHVS and CDR2 FNYEAQ. The CDR3 is 14 amino acids. V lost 4 bases and J lost 0, with 8 bases in between. CDR3 region: CASSYPGSTDTQYF. In DNA form, the CDR3 reads TGTGCCAGCAGCTACCCCGGGAGCACAGATACGCAGTATTTT.

As DNA, the CDR3 is TGTGCCAGCAGTTCTCGGTCGACCCGAAACTATGGCTACACCTTC. Amino acids: CASSSRSTRNYGYTF. The chain carries TRBV28 and TRBJ1-2, with D unclear. Trimming stripped 4 bases from V and 2 bases from J, with 14 bases between. The germline V gene has CDR1 MDHEN and CDR2 SYDVKM. The CDR3 has 15 amino acids.